These 10 T cell receptor beta chains originate from one sample sequenced in a study of shared clonotypes between healthy human individuals. Terminally differentiated effector memory CD45RA+ cells were excluded from the naive CD8 cells, which were CD45RO-negative and positively selected for CCR7. Some clones are missing from TCRdb's copy, which holds only in-frame ones; the method was immunoSEQ multiplex PCR. The sample has roughly 2 million clones; approximately 95% are singletons. Material for sequencing was naive CD8+ T cells sorted from blood. The receptors were gathered from a man between 18 and 29 years old in good health.

The chain is built from TRBV11-3 and TRBJ2-7, with 8 positions matching TRBD2. The V segment lost 5 bases and the J segment 4 bases; nucleotides outside the gene matches: 7. CDR3 length: 14 residues. Germline values: CDR1 SGHNT, CDR2 YENEEA. CDR3 sequence reads: CASSPAGGGYEQYF. Written as DNA, the CDR3 is TGTGCCAGCAGCCCGGCTGGCGGGGGGTACGAGCAGTACTTC.

The chain joins TRBV28 to TRBJ2-7; 7 nucleotides match TRBD2. CDR1 is MDHEN, CDR2 SYDVKM, per germline. This CDR3 is 12 amino acids long. V lost 6 bases and J lost 6; bases outside the gene matches: 5. DNA for the CDR3: TGTGCCAGCAGGGACGGGGGGAGCGAGCAGTACTTC. The encoded protein is CASRDGGSEQYF.

The chain links TRBV19 to TRBJ1-1, with D perhaps TRBD1 (6 bases). This CDR3 has 14 amino acids. CDR1 and CDR2 from the germline V gene are LNHDA and SQIVND (reference sequence). Trimming pared 7 bases from V and 8 bases from J, leaving 20 bases between. The CDR3, as DNA: TGTGCCAGTACCCGATATGAGAGACAGGAGGAAGCTTTCTTT. It is translated as CASTRYERQEEAFF.

About this clone itself: Other DNA variants within this sample encode the same CDR3. This chain joins TRBV4-3 and TRBJ2-1, with D possibly TRBD2 on 6 matching bases. Germline CDR1 is LGHNA and CDR2 is YSLEER. This CDR3 is built from 16 residues. V dropped 0 bases and J dropped 1 base, with 10 bases sitting between them. Written as DNA, the CDR3 is TGCGCCAGCAGCCAAGATGGAGGGAGTTCCTACAATGAGCAGTTCTTC. Translation gives CASSQDGGSSYNEQFF.

V usage is TRBV7-9 and J usage is TRBJ2-3, with a possible D match to TRBD2 (5 bases). CDR1 and CDR2 from the germline V gene are SEHNR and FQNEAQ (reference sequence). There are 15 residues in the CDR3. The V gene lost 3 bases and the J gene lost 0 bases, with 10 bases spanning the gap. The CDR3 DNA reads TGTGCCAGCAGCTTCGGACTCGTAAGCACAGATACGCAGTATTTT. Translation gives CASSFGLVSTDTQYF.

This clone was observed a single time. The V call is TRBV30, the J call TRBJ2-5; D possibly matches TRBD1 or TRBD2 (6 bases each). This CDR3 region has 15 residues. CDR1 is GTSNPN, CDR2 SVGIG, per germline (reference sequence). Trimming removed 3 bases from V and 0 bases from J, with 14 bases in between. CDR3 nucleotides: TGTGCCTGGAGCACAGGGACTCTTTACCAAGAGACCCAGTACTTC. This sequence encodes CAWSTGTLYQETQYF.

The chain couples TRBV6-5 to TRBJ2-7; D remains unclear. Germline V gives CDR1 MNHEY, CDR2 SVGAGI. The CDR3 sequence is 15 residues long. Trimming shortened V by 8 bases and J by 0 bases, and 17 bases separated the two germline ends. The CDR3 region is CASVGTGPSSYEQYF. The CDR3 DNA reads TGTGCCAGCGTTGGTACCGGACCAAGCTCCTACGAGCAGTACTTC.

The chain couples TRBV27 to TRBJ2-7; TRBD1 matches 10 bases. The ends lost 5 bases at V and 3 bases at J; junction bases unmatched: 13. The V gene's germline CDR1 is MNHEY and CDR2 SMNVEV (reference sequence). The length of the CDR3 is 17 residues. Here the CDR3 reads CASSNYPGTGDNYEQYF. In nucleotides, the CDR3 is TGTGCCAGCAGTAATTACCCCGGGACAGGGGACAACTACGAGCAGTACTTC.

Comments on this clone: Other DNA sequences of this sample code for an identical CDR3. The V and J genes are TRBV4-1 and TRBJ1-3; D is unresolved. This CDR3 has 15 amino acids. V was trimmed by 0 bases and J by 0 bases, leaving 6 bases between them. Germline CDR1 and CDR2: MGHRA and YSYEKL. The CDR3 region has the DNA TGCGCCAGCAGCCAAGATAGAGACTCTGGAAACACCATATATTTT. Protein product: CASSQDRDSGNTIYF.

The gene calls are TRBV16 and TRBJ2-7; no clear D gene. The V end was cut by 4 bases, the J end by 3 bases, with 13 bases between. Per the germline V gene, CDR1 is KGHSY and CDR2 is FQNENV. The CDR3 contains 14 residues. The CDR3 bases are TGTGCCAGCAGCCTCGACTTAGTGTACTACGAGCAGTACTTC. This encodes CASSLDLVYYEQYF.